One and the same sample provided the 18 T cell receptor beta chains below, sequenced in a study of Ad26.COV2.S vaccination and SARS-CoV-2 variants. Treatment here: about 20 received Ad26.COV2.S at low or high dose, single or two shots; a few received placebo; per-sample allocation not given. Sampling happened 63 days after the first vaccine or placebo injection. The protocol was immunoSEQ multiplex PCR, while the TCRdb copy is restricted to in-frame clones and leaves out a portion. The sample comprises 350,000 to 500,000 clones, 75% to 95% of which are singletons, and more than 9% rests with the top ten. The sequences come from peripheral blood, collected in a trial of Ad26.COV2.S vaccine versus placebo. The receptors shown here come from a person between 18 and 65 years old who received the Ad26.COV2.S COVID-19 vaccine or a placebo.

The chain combines TRBV6-5 with TRBJ1-2; 7 nucleotides match TRBD1. V shed 0 bases, J shed 8 bases, and the junction held 6 bases outside the gene matches. Looked up from germline, CDR1 is MNHEY and CDR2 is SVGAGI. The CDR3 is made up of 14 amino acids. The CDR3 DNA reads as TGTGCCAGCAGTTACTCGGGGCAGGGGGTAGGCTACACCTTC. This encodes CASSYSGQGVGYTF.

The chain combines TRBV6-5 with TRBJ1-1; 10 bases map to TRBD1. Germline loops: CDR1 MNHEY, CDR2 SVGAGI. This CDR3 comprises 14 residues. Trimming removed 6 bases from V and 5 bases from J; junction bases left unmatched: 6. Written as DNA, the CDR3 is TGTGCCAGCAGGGCCGGGACAGGGGTGACTGAAGCTTTCTTT. It is translated as CASRAGTGVTEAFF.

The chain joins TRBV4-1 to TRBJ1-4, with 8 bases identical to TRBD1. Germline CDR1 reads MGHRA; CDR2 reads YSYEKL. Losses at the gene ends were 1 base for V and 0 bases for J; bases not matched to a gene: 1. The CDR3 loop spans 16 amino acids. DNA of the CDR3: TGCGCCAGCAGCCAAGCGACAGGGGCAACTAATGAAAAACTGTTTTTT. It encodes CASSQATGATNEKLFF.

The V call is TRBV7-2, the J call TRBJ2-7; 12 bases map to TRBD2. This CDR3 region has 14 residues. With 6 bases clipped from V and 4 bases from J, the junction kept 4 bases outside the gene matches. Per germline, CDR1 SGHTA and CDR2 FQGNSA. CDR3 sequence reads: CASSLAGGQYEQYF. Written as DNA, the CDR3 is TGTGCCAGCAGTCTAGCGGGAGGGCAATACGAGCAGTACTTC.

The rearrangement links TRBV7-2 to TRBJ2-7, with a possible D match to TRBD1 (6 bases). The CDR3 has 13 residues. From germline, CDR1 is SGHTA and CDR2 FQGNSA. Between the trimmed V and J ends, which lost 3 bases and 3 bases, there was a span of 9 bases. The CDR3 sequence: CASSLTGFYEQYF. The DNA of the CDR3 is TGTGCCAGCAGCTTGACAGGATTCTACGAGCAGTACTTC.

This clone has only a few counts. The genes are TRBV7-2 and TRBJ2-7; 9 bases are a match to TRBD2. The CDR3 loop spans 13 amino acids. The V gene end was trimmed by 7 bases and the J gene end by 7 bases; junction bases not matched to a gene: 8. Per germline, CDR1 SGHTA and CDR2 FQGNSA. In nucleotides, the CDR3 is TGTGCCAGCAATAGCGGGAGTTACGCGGAGCAGTACTTC. Residues: CASNSGSYAEQYF.

The chain links TRBV6-5 to TRBJ2-7, with D possibly being TRBD2 (7 bases). The CDR3 has 16 amino acids. The germline V gene has CDR1 MNHEY and CDR2 SVGAGI. Trimming took 6 bases from V and 4 from J, leaving 22 bases between them. This chain's CDR3 is CASSYTRGRGEYEQYF. The CDR3 nucleotides are TGTGCCAGCAGCTACACCCGGGGGAGGGGGGAATACGAGCAGTACTTC.

The chain employs TRBV28 and TRBJ1-5; tentatively, D is TRBD1 (5 bases). Trimming cost V 4 bases and J 3 bases, with 16 bases left between them. The CDR3 totals 16 residues. CDR1 is MDHEN, CDR2 SYDVKM, per germline. The CDR3 nucleotides read TGTGCCAGCAGTTCCTTTCACAGGACCCCCAATCAGCCCCAGCATTTT. Its translation: CASSSFHRTPNQPQHF. The full variable domain, rest sourced from reference TRBV28 and TRBJ1-5, is DVKVTQSSRYLVKRTGEKVFLECVQDMDHENMFWYRQDPGLGLRLIYFSYDVKMKEKGDIPEGYSVSREKKERFSLILESASTNQTSMYLCASSSFHRTPNQPQHFGDGTRLSIL.

The rearrangement joins TRBV7-9 to TRBJ2-5, with 7 bases lining up with TRBD2. The germline CDR1 and CDR2 sequences are SEHNR and FQNEAQ (reference sequence). CDR3 length equals 13 residues. After removal of 3 bases from V and 7 bases from J, the junction contained 5 bases not matched to a gene. CDR3 DNA sequence: TGTGCCAGCAGCTTGGGGTGGGAGGGGACCCAGTACTTC. Translation gives CASSLGWEGTQYF.

This CDR3 reads CASSLLDRAYEQYF. For the CDR3, the DNA is TGTGCCAGCAGTTTATTGGACAGGGCTTACGAGCAGTACTTC. The rearrangement joins TRBV28 to TRBJ2-7, with 8 bases lining up with TRBD1. The ends lost 1 base at V and 4 bases at J; junction bases unmatched: 3. This CDR3 is 14 amino acids long. Per germline, CDR1 MDHEN and CDR2 SYDVKM.

This clone occurred once. This sequence joins TRBV28 and TRBJ1-2; the D is unclear. Trimming pared 4 bases from V and 4 bases from J, leaving 25 bases between. The germline V gene encodes CDR1 MDHEN and CDR2 SYDVKM. This CDR3 has 18 amino acids. The CDR3 nucleotides read TGTGCCAGCAGTTCGGTAGGTTCTGGGCTACCCAAGATCTATGGCTACACCTTC. It encodes CASSSVGSGLPKIYGYTF.

J is TRBJ2-1 and V is TRBV7-9, with 12 nucleotides matching TRBD2. Germline V gene lookup returns CDR1 SEHNR and CDR2 FQNEAQ (reference sequence). CDR3 length: 15 amino acids. V lost 5 bases and J lost 9; bases outside the gene matches: 8. Here the CDR3 reads CASSPGLAGLIEQFF. CDR3 DNA: TGTGCCAGCAGCCCTGGACTAGCGGGACTAATTGAGCAGTTCTTC.

J is TRBJ2-7 and V is TRBV4-3; possibly TRBD1 for D (5 bases). Germline V gives CDR1 LGHNA, CDR2 YSLEER. CDR3 size: 15 residues. V was shortened by 0 bases and J by 3 bases, with 12 bases between the two germline ends. This CDR3 reads CASSQDQRGGYEQYF. CDR3 sequence (DNA): TGCGCCAGCAGCCAAGATCAAAGGGGCGGCTACGAGCAGTACTTC.

The chain uses TRBV5-6 and TRBJ2-7; possible D gene TRBD1, 5 bases. Germline V lookup: CDR1 SGHDT, CDR2 YYEEEE. V lost 7 bases to trimming and J lost 10 bases, with 15 bases between them. The CDR3 sequence is 11 residues long. For the CDR3, the DNA is TGTGCCAGCGGAAGACAGTTGAGCCAGTACTTC. This sequence encodes CASGRQLSQYF.

J is TRBJ2-7 and V is TRBV9; 9 nucleotides align to TRBD1. This CDR3 spans 17 amino acids. With 4 bases clipped from V and 2 bases from J, the junction kept 13 bases outside the gene matches. Germline CDR1 and CDR2: SGDLS and YYNGEE. The chain's CDR3 is CASSFSGTGFPPYEQYF. The CDR3, as DNA: TGTGCCAGCAGCTTTTCCGGGACAGGGTTTCCCCCCTACGAGCAGTACTTC.

A single count supports this clone. The V call is TRBV7-9, the J call TRBJ2-2; TRBD1 agrees at 10 bases. Germline V gene sequence: CDR1 SEHNR, CDR2 FQNEAQ (reference sequence). After removal of 5 bases from V and 0 bases from J, the junction contained 3 bases not matched to a gene. CDR3 length: 16 amino acids. CDR3 in amino acids: CASSRGTGANTGELFF. The DNA of the CDR3 is TGTGCCAGCAGCCGCGGGACAGGGGCGAACACCGGGGAGCTGTTTTTT.

The CDR3 bases are TGTGCCAGCAGCGAGGACAGCCCGTACACTGAAGCTTTCTTT. The encoded protein is CASSEDSPYTEAFF. V gene TRBV7-9 combines with J gene TRBJ1-1, with a tentative D call TRBD1 (6 bases). Germline-derived CDR1 and CDR2 are SEHNR and FQNEAQ (reference sequence). The length of the CDR3 is 14 residues. V dropped 5 bases and J dropped 3 bases, with 13 bases sitting between them.

Here the CDR3 DNA reads TGTGCCAGCAGTTTATCGTGGTCTAGCGGGAGAAGAAGGAGCTCCTACAATGAGCAGTTCTTC. The encoded protein is CASSLSWSSGRRRSSYNEQFF. The chain recombines TRBV27 with TRBJ2-1; 10 nucleotides match TRBD2. V shed 0 bases, J shed 0 bases, and the junction held 14 bases outside the gene matches. The CDR3 loop spans 21 amino acids. Germline CDR1 and CDR2: MNHEY and SMNVEV (reference sequence).